This T cell receptor (beta chain) was found in a study of blood T cell repertoires in COVID-19. Study-wide context: Samples representing acute and convalescent COVID-19 were sourced from the United States, Italy and Spain. T cells, B-cell-depleted T cells, or PBMCs supplied cDNA or gDNA.

This CDR3 contains 15 residues. Germline-derived CDR1 and CDR2 are SGHKS and YYEKEE (reference sequence). V shed 4 bases and J shed 6 bases, with 17 bases lying between them. In the original workflow: The assay estimated nucleated cells by amplifying reference gene primers. The method was immunoSEQ multiplex PCR; TCRdb's version includes in-frame clones alone and lacks a portion of them. D and trimming come from the DNA, and the V and J calls and clone size come from that table. This table has about 260,000 clones, 65% to 85% appearing once. The material sequenced was peripheral blood. This receptor was taken from a middle-aged woman who had recovered from COVID-19. The genes are TRBV5-5 and TRBJ1-5; D perhaps matches TRBD1 (5 bases). DNA of the CDR3: TGTGCCAGCAGCCCTGGACGACAGCCAAGTCAGCCCCAGCATTTT. This translates into CASSPGRQPSQPQHF. Based on the CDR3 plus reference TRBV5-5 and TRBJ1-5, the full variable domain is DAGVTQSPTHLIKTRGQQVTLRCSPISGHKSVSWYQQVLGQGPQFIFQYYEKEERGRGNFPDRFSARQFPNYSSELNVNALLLGDSALYLCASSPGRQPSQPQHFGDGTRLSIL.